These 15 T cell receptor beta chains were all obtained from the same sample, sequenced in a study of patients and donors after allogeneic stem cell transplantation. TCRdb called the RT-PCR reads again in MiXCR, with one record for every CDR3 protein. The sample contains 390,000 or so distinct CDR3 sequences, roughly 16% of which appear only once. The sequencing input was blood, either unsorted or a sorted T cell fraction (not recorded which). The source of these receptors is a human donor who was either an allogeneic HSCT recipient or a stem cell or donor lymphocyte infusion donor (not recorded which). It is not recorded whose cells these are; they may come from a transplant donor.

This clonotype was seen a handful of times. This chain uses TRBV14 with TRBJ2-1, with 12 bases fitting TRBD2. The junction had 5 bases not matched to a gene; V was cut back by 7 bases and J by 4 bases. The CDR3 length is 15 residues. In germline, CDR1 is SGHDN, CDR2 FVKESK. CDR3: CASTKGTSGYNEQFF. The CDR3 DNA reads TGTGCCAGCACCAAAGGGACTAGCGGGTACAATGAGCAGTTCTTC.

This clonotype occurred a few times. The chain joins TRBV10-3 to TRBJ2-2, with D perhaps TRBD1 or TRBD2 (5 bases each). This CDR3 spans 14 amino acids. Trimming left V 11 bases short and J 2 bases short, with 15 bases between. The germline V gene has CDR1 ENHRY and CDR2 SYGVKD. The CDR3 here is CAGIGDPNTGELFF. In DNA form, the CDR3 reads TGTGCCGGGATAGGGGACCCCAACACCGGGGAGCTGTTTTTT.

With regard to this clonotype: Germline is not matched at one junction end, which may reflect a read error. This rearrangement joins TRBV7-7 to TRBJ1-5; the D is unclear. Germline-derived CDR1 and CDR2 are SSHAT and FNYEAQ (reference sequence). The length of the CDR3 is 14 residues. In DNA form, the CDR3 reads TGTGCTAGCAGGACGGGTAGGGGCAATCAGCCCCAGCATTTT. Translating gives CASRTGRGNQPQHF.

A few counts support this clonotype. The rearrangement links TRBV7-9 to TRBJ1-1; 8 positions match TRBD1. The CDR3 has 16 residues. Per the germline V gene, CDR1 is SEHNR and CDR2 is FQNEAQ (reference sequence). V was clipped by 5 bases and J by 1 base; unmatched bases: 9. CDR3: CASSPLDRAGNTEAFF. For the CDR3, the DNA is TGTGCCAGCAGCCCCCTGGACAGGGCTGGGAACACTGAAGCTTTCTTT.

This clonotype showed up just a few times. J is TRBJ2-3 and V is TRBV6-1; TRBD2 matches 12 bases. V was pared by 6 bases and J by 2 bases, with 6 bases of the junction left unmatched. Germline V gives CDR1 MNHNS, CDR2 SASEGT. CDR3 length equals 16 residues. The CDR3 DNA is TGTGCCAGCAGGGATGGACTAGCGGGGCCCACAGATACGCAGTATTTT. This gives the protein CASRDGLAGPTDTQYF.

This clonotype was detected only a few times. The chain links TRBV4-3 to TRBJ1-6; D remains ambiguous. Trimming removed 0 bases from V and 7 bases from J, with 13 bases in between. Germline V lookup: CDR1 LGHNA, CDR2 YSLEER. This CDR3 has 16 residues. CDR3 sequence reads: CASSQDGTVRNSPLHF. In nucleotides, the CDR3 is TGCGCCAGCAGCCAAGATGGAACAGTGAGGAATTCACCCCTCCACTTT.

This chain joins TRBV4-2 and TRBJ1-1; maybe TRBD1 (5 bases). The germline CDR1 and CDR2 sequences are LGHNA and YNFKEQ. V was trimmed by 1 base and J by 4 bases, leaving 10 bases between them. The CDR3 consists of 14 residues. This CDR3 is CASSQVGDSTEAFF. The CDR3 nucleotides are TGTGCCAGCAGCCAAGTGGGCGACAGCACTGAAGCTTTCTTT.

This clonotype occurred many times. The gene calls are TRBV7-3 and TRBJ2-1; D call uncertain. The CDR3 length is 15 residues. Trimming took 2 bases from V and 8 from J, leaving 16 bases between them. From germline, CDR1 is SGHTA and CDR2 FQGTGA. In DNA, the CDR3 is TGTGCCAGCAGCTTAGGTGGTAGGCCTAGGGATGAGCAGTTCTTC. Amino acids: CASSLGGRPRDEQFF.

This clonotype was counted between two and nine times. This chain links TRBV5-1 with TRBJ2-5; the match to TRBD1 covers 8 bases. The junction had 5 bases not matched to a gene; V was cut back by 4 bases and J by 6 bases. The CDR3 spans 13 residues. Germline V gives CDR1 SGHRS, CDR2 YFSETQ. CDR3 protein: CASSPRGLQTQYF. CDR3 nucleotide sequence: TGCGCCAGCAGCCCCAGGGGGCTCCAGACCCAGTACTTC.

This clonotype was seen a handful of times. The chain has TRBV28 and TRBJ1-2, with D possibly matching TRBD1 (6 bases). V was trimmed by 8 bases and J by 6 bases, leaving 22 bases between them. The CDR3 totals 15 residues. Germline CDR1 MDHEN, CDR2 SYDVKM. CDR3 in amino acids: CASQQGQLRRDGYTF. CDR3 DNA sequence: TGTGCCAGCCAACAAGGACAGTTAAGGCGGGATGGCTACACCTTC.

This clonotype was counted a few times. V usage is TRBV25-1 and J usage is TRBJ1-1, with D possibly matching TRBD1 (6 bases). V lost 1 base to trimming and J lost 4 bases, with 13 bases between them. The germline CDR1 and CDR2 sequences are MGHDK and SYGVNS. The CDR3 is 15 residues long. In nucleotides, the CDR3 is TGTGCCAGCAGTGAATCGGGGGGGCGGTCCACTGAAGCTTTCTTT. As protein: CASSESGGRSTEAFF. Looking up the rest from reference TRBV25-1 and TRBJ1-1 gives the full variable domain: EADIYQTPRYLVIGTGKKITLECSQTMGHDKMYWYQQDPGMELHLIHYSYGVNSTEKGDLSSESTVSRIRTEHFPLTLESARPSHTSQYLCASSESGGRSTEAFFGQGTRLTVV.

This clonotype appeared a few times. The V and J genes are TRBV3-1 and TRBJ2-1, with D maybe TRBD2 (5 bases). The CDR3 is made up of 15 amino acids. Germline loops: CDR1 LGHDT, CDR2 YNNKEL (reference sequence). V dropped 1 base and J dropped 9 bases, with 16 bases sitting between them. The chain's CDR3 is CASSQGGFRGGEQFF. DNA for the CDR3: TGTGCCAGCAGCCAAGGTGGATTTCGAGGAGGTGAGCAGTTCTTC.

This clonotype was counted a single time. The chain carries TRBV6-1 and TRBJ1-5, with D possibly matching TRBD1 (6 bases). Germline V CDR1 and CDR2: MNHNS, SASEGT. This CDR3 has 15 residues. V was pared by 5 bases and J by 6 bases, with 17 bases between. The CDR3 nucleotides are TGTGCCAGCAGTCCCGCCGGGGGCCAGGGTCAGCCCCAGCATTTT. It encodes CASSPAGGQGQPQHF.

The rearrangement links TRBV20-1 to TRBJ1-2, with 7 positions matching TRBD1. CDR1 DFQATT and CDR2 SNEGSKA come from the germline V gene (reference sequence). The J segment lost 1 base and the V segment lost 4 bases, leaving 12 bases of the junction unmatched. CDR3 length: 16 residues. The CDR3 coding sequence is TGCAGTGCTAACCGGGACAGCCGCTTTAGTAACTATGGCTACACCTTC. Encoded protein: CSANRDSRFSNYGYTF.

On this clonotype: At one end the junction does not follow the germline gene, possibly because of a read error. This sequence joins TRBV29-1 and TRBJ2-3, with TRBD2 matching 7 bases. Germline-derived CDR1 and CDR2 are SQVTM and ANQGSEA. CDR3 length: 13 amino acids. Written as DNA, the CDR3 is TGCTGCGTTGTTGGCGGGAGAAAAGATACGCAGTATTTT. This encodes CCVVGGRKDTQYF.